This is a list of T cell receptor beta chains from one sample in a study of blood T cell repertoires in COVID-19. TCRdb's table, derived via immunoSEQ multiplex PCR, lists solely in-frame clones and lacks some. The sample has about 79,000 clones, 85% to 90% seen once; the top ten hold approximately 4.5%. Sequenced input: peripheral blood. The receptors shown here come from a man aged 50-59 years with active COVID-19. Both conserved end residues are part of each CDR3. A D gene is named only where the DNA matches it firmly. Clone sizes are given selectively: once, few, many, or a class where the clone is expanded.

NA	TRBV5-1	NA	TRBJ2-5	TGCGCCAGCAGCTTGGATGTTGGGGGGGGCACGGAGACCCAGTACTTC	CASSLDVGGGTETQYF
NA	TRBV18	NA	TRBJ1-1	TGTGCCAGCTCATCAAATCAGCTGGCAGGGAACACTGAAGCTTTCTTT	CASSSNQLAGNTEAFF
NA	TRBV14	NA	TRBJ1-1	TGTGCCAGCAGCCAGTCAGAAAAGAACACTGAAGCTTTCTTT	CASSQSEKNTEAFF
NA	TRBV28	once	TRBJ1-5	TGTGCCAGCCGACTTCAGGGACCCCAGCATTTT	CASRLQGPQHF
TRBD1	TRBV28	NA	TRBJ1-2	TGTGCCAGCAGTTCCTGGACAGGGGCCCTAGCTAACTATGGCTACACCTTC	CASSSWTGALANYGYTF
TRBD2	TRBV5-1	NA	TRBJ2-3	TGCGCCAGCAGCTTGGGTAGCGGGAGCAGCACAGATACGCAGTATTTT	CASSLGSGSSTDTQYF
NA	TRBV30	NA	TRBJ1-4	TGTGCCTGGAGTACAAGAGCGGGGACTAATGAAAAACTGTTTTTT	CAWSTRAGTNEKLFF
NA	TRBV9	NA	TRBJ2-5	TGTGCCAGCAGCGGGGGAGGAACAGCACCCCAAGAGACCCAGTACTTC	CASSGGGTAPQETQYF
TRBD1	TRBV12-3/TRBV12-4	NA	TRBJ2-1	TGTGCCAGCAGCCGCGGGACAGGGACTGAGCAGTTCTTC	CASSRGTGTEQFF
TRBD2	TRBV3-1/TRBV3-2	NA	TRBJ2-2	TGTGCCAGCAGCCCTACTACAGGACTAGCGGGAGTCCATAGGGAGCTGTTTTTT	CASSPTTGLAGVHRELFF
NA	TRBV9	NA	TRBJ2-1	TGTGCCAGCAGCGTAGAGAGCGGATCCTACAATGAGCAGTTCTTC	CASSVESGSYNEQFF
NA	TRBV7-9	NA	TRBJ1-1	TGTGCCAGCAGCATCCTAGGGGACAAACCCGGGGTGAACACTGAAGCTTTCTTT	CASSILGDKPGVNTEAFF
NA	TRBV5-8	NA	TRBJ2-7	TGTGCCAGCAGCCTGGGACACCTCCTCTACGAGCAGTACTTC	CASSLGHLLYEQYF
NA	TRBV15	once	TRBJ2-7	TGTGCCACCAGCAGAGGCGGCATGTTCTACGAGCAGTACTTC	CATSRGGMFYEQYF
TRBD1	TRBV28	NA	TRBJ2-3	TGTGCCAGCAGTAGGGGACAGGGGAACACAGATACGCAGTATTTT	CASSRGQGNTDTQYF
NA	TRBV28	NA	TRBJ1-5	TGTGCCAGCAGTTTAACCGGGGCGGGGAATCAGCCCCAGCATTTT	CASSLTGAGNQPQHF
TRBD2	TRBV4-1	NA	TRBJ2-1	TGCGCTGCCTCTCAGGGGCTAGCGGGAGAGAATGAGCAGTTCTTC	CAASQGLAGENEQFF
NA	TRBV2	NA	TRBJ1-1	TGTGCCAGCAGTGAGCTACAGGCGAACACTGAAGCTTTCTTT	CASSELQANTEAFF
TRBD2	TRBV30	once	TRBJ2-2	TGTGCCGGCGGCTTATTGGGTGATAGCGGGGGCTTCACCGGGGAGCTGTTTTTT	CAGGLLGDSGGFTGELFF
NA	TRBV6-2/TRBV6-3	NA	TRBJ2-1	TGTGCCAGCAGTCAAGGACAGCGAGCCTACAATGAGCAGTTCTTC	CASSQGQRAYNEQFF
TRBD1	TRBV9	NA	TRBJ2-3	TGTGCCAGCAGCGTAGGCGGGGGGACAGGGGGGAGAGATACGCAGTATTTT	CASSVGGGTGGRDTQYF
NA	TRBV19	NA	TRBJ2-7	TGTGCCAGTAGTTCCGGAGGGAGCGAGCAGTACTTC	CASSSGGSEQYF
NA	TRBV6-5	NA	TRBJ2-6	TGTGCCAGCAGTACCAGCTCTGGGGCCAACGTCCTGACTTTC	CASSTSSGANVLTF
NA	TRBV7-9	few	TRBJ1-2	TGTGCCAGCTCCGCTTGGGAGGCCTATGGCTACACCTTC	CASSAWEAYGYTF
TRBD2	TRBV6-5	NA	TRBJ2-1	TGTGCCAGCAGCCCCAGACTAGCGGCCTACAATGAGCAGTTCTTC	CASSPRLAAYNEQFF
TRBD2	TRBV4-2	NA	TRBJ2-3	TGTGCCAGCAGCCAACGTCTAGCGGGGGTTCAAGATACGCAGTATTTT	CASSQRLAGVQDTQYF
NA	TRBV6-6	NA	TRBJ1-3	TGTGCCAGCAGTTACGGTCAGGCTGGAAACACCATATATTTT	CASSYGQAGNTIYF
TRBD1	TRBV5-5	NA	TRBJ2-1	TGTGCCAGCAGCTTGTACATCGGGACAGGGGGTTTTAATGAGCAGTTCTTC	CASSLYIGTGGFNEQFF
NA	TRBV5-6	NA	TRBJ1-1	TGTGCCAGCAGCTTTGGGCCTGAAGCTTTCTTT	CASSFGPEAFF
TRBD2	TRBV5-1	NA	TRBJ2-3	TGCGCCAGCAGGGCGGGGGGGACCCTGAGCACAGATACGCAGTATTTT	CASRAGGTLSTDTQYF
TRBD1	TRBV15	NA	TRBJ2-5	TGTGCCACCAGCAGGGAACCGGGACAGGGGATTGAGACCCAGTACTTC	CATSREPGQGIETQYF
NA	TRBV19	NA	TRBJ2-6	TGTGCCAGTAGCTTTGGTTACAGGTATGCCTCTGGGGCCAACGTCCTGACTTTC	CASSFGYRYASGANVLTF
TRBD1	TRBV9	NA	TRBJ2-7	TGTGCCAGGCCTTCCTGTAGAGACAGGGGGTATCCTACCCCCTCCTACGAGCAGTACTTC	CARPSCRDRGYPTPSYEQYF
NA	TRBV4-1	NA	TRBJ1-2	TGCGCCAGCAGGACATCCCCGGGACATCAGAACTATGGCTACACCTTC	CASRTSPGHQNYGYTF
TRBD1	TRBV4-1	once	TRBJ2-7	TGCGCCAGCAGAAACATTCTGGGACAGGGTGACGAGCAGTACTTC	CASRNILGQGDEQYF
NA	TRBV19	NA	TRBJ1-5	TGTGCCAGTAGTATAGCTAGCGGACTTCGCAATCAGCCCCAGCATTTT	CASSIASGLRNQPQHF
NA	TRBV5-6	NA	TRBJ2-2	TGTGCCAGCAGCTTGGTACCGGGGGACACCGGGGAGCTGTTTTTT	CASSLVPGDTGELFF
NA	TRBV7-9	NA	TRBJ2-5	TGTGCCAGCAGCTTGTTAACCTGGGGCAGCCAAGAGACCCAGTACTTC	CASSLLTWGSQETQYF
NA	TRBV7-9	once	TRBJ1-4	TGTGCCAGCAGCTTAGATGGTGGGGCTAGTGAAAAACTGTTTTTT	CASSLDGGASEKLFF
TRBD2	TRBV7-3	NA	TRBJ2-1	TGTGCCAGCAGACCCGCGGGAGTACCCAACAATGAGCAGTTCTTC	CASRPAGVPNNEQFF
TRBD1	TRBV7-2	NA	TRBJ1-2	TGTGCCAGCAGCTTAGCTCGACAGGGGTCCGGGGGCTACACCTTC	CASSLARQGSGGYTF
NA	TRBV11-3	NA	TRBJ1-2	TGTGCCAGCAGCTCCTCAGGCTTCGGAATTGCTAACTATGGCTACACCTTC	CASSSSGFGIANYGYTF
TRBD2	TRBV6-5	once	TRBJ2-7	TGTGCCAGCCGGCTAGCGGGGGTATACGAGCAGTACTTC	CASRLAGVYEQYF
NA	TRBV5-1	NA	TRBJ2-2	TGCGCCAGCAGCCCTACAGGGACCGGGGAGCTGTTTTTT	CASSPTGTGELFF
NA	TRBV15	NA	TRBJ2-7	TGTGCCACCAGTGGTGTCGTGGAATCGGGGGAGCAGTACTTC	CATSGVVESGEQYF
NA	TRBV7-3	NA	TRBJ2-5	TGTGCCAGCAGCTTAACAGGCTCCGAGGTGGAGACCCAGTACTTC	CASSLTGSEVETQYF
TRBD1	TRBV10-3	once	TRBJ1-6	TGTGCCATCAGTGAGTCGGGACAGGGACCTAATTCACCCCTCCACTTT	CAISESGQGPNSPLHF
TRBD2	TRBV2	NA	TRBJ2-5	TGTGCCAGTTCGAGTACTAGCGGGCAAGAGACCCAGTACTTC	CASSSTSGQETQYF
TRBD1	TRBV28	NA	TRBJ1-2	TGTGCCAGCAGTTTATGGGGACAGGGGGCGCTTAAGGATGGCTACACCTTC	CASSLWGQGALKDGYTF
TRBD1	TRBV30	NA	TRBJ2-7	TGTGCCTGGAATCGGGACAGGGGCCACGAGCAGTACTTC	CAWNRDRGHEQYF
TRBD1	TRBV7-6	NA	TRBJ1-6	TGTGCCAGCAGCTTAGGGGACAGATATAATTCACCCCTCCACTTT	CASSLGDRYNSPLHF
NA	TRBV15	NA	TRBJ1-1	TGTGCCACCAGCAGAGATACATCTGTCGGGTACACTGAAGCTTTCTTT	CATSRDTSVGYTEAFF
TRBD1	TRBV28	NA	TRBJ1-1	TGTGCCAGCAGTTACCCGGGACAGCAAGGGAGCACTGAAGCTTTCTTT	CASSYPGQQGSTEAFF